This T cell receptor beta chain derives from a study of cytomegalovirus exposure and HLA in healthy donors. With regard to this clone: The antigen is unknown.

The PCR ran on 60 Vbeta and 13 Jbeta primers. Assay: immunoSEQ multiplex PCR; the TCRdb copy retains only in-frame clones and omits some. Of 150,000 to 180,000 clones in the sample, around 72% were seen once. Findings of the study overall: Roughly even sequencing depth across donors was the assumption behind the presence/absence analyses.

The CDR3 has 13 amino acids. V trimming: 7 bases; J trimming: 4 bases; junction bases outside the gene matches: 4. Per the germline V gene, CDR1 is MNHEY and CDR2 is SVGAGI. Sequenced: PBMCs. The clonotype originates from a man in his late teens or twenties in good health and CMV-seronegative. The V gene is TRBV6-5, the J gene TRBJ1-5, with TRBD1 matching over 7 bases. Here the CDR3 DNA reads TGTGCCAGCAAAGGACAGGCAAATCAGCCCCAGCATTTT. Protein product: CASKGQANQPQHF.